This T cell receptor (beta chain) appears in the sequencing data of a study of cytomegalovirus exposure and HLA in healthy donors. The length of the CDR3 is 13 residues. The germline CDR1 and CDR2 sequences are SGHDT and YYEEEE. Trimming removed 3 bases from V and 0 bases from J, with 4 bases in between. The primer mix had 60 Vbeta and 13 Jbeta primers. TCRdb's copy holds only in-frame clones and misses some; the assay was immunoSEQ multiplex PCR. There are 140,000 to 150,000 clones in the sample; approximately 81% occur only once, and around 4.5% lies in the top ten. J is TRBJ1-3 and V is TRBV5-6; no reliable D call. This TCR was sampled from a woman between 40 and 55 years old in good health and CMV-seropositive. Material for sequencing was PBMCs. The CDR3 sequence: CASSYYSGNTIYF. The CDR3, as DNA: TGTGCCAGCAGCTACTACTCTGGAAACACCATATATTTT.